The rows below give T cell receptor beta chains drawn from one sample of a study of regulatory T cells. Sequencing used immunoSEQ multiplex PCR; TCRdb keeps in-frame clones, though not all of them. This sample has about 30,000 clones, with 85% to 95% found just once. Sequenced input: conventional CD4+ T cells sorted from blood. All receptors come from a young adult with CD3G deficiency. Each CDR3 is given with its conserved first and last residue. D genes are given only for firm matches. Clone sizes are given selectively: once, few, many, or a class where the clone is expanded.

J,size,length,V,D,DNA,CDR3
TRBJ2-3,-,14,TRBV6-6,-,TGTGCCAGCAGTTACTCGACACAGGGTCATACGCAGTATTTT,CASSYSTQGHTQYF
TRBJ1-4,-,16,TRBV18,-,TGTGCCAGCTCCCGCCAGACGACAGGCACTAATGAAAAACTGTTTTTT,CASSRQTTGTNEKLFF
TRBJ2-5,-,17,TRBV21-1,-,TGTGCCAGCAGCTATAATAGGCGACAGGATCAGCGAGAGACCCAGTACTTC,CASSYNRRQDQRETQYF
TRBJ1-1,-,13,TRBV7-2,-,TGTGCCAGCAGCTCGGGACGGAACACTGAAGCTTTCTTT,CASSSGRNTEAFF
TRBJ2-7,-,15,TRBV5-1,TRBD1,TGCGCCAGCAGCCAGGGACAGGCCCTCTCCTACGAGCAGTACTTC,CASSQGQALSYEQYF
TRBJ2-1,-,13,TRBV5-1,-,TGCGCCAGCAGCTTCGCGGGTCACAATGAGCAGTTCTTC,CASSFAGHNEQFF
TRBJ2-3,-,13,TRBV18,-,TGTGCCAGCTCACCACCGGCCACAGATACGCAGTATTTT,CASSPPATDTQYF
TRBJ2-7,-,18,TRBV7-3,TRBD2,TGTGCCAGCAGCCCCCCGGGACTAGCGGGAATTCCCAACTACGAGCAGTACTTC,CASSPPGLAGIPNYEQYF
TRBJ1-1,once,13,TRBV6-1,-,TGTGCCAGCAGTGAAGCGAGGGACACTGAAGCTTTCTTT,CASSEARDTEAFF
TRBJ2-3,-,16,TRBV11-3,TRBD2,TGTGCCAGCAGCTTGGACACTAGCGGGGACACAGATACGCAGTATTTT,CASSLDTSGDTDTQYF
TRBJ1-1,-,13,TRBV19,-,TGTGCCAGTAGTTTCGCCAGGGGAACTGAAGCTTTCTTT,CASSFARGTEAFF
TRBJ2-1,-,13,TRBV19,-,TGTGCCAGTAGCGCGGACTACCACAATGAGCAGTTCTTC,CASSADYHNEQFF
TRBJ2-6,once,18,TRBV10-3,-,TGTGCCATCAGTGACCCGACAGGCCATCCATCTGGGGCCAACGTCCTGACTTTC,CAISDPTGHPSGANVLTF
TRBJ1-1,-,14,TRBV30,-,TGTGCCTGGAGTGTAACAGGGAGGAACACTGAAGCTTTCTTT,CAWSVTGRNTEAFF
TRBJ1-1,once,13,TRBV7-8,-,TGTGCCAGCAGCTTACAGTTGAACACTGAAGCTTTCTTT,CASSLQLNTEAFF
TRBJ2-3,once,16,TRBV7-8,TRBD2,TGTGCCAGCAGCTTACGCGCTAGCGGGAGTGCAGATACGCAGTATTTT,CASSLRASGSADTQYF
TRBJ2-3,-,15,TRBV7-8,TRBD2,TGTGCCAGCAAAGAGAGCGGGATGGGGCCAGATACGCAGTATTTT,CASKESGMGPDTQYF
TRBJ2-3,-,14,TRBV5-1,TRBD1,TGCGCCAGCAGCCCGGGACAGCGCACAGATACGCAGTATTTT,CASSPGQRTDTQYF
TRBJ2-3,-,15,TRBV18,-,TGTGCCAGCTCACCGGCGGGGGCCCCTGCAGATACGCAGTATTTT,CASSPAGAPADTQYF
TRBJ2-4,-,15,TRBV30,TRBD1,TGTGCCTGGAGCGACAGGGGCTATGGAAAAAACATTCAGTACTTC,CAWSDRGYGKNIQYF
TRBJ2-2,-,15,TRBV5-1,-,TGCGCCAGCAGCTCCGCGACAGGGAACACCGGGGAGCTGTTTTTT,CASSSATGNTGELFF
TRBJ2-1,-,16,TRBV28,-,TGTGCCAGCAGTCCCCTCGGACGAGGGTTATACAATGAGCAGTTCTTC,CASSPLGRGLYNEQFF
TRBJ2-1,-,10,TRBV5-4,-,TGTGCCGCGAGGGGACCCCCCTGGTTCTTC,CAARGPPWFF
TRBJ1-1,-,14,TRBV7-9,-,TGTGCCAGCAGCAAAACCGGGGGGAACACTGAAGCTTTCTTT,CASSKTGGNTEAFF
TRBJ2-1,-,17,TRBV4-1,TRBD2,TGCGCCAGCAGCCAAAGGGGAAGCGGGGGGGCCTCGGTTGAGCAGTTCTTC,CASSQRGSGGASVEQFF